This T cell receptor (beta chain) was identified during a study of regulatory T cells in long-lasting Graves disease. Study outcomes and limitations: Sharing of public clonotypes was greater in persistent patients (roughly 2,900) than in new patients (around 890).

Time point here: newly diagnosed GD, antithyroid drugs for less than 3 months. Making the TCR library involved RNA that had been extracted from PBMCs. With iRepertoire HTBI primers and Arm-PCR of CDR3 regions, TCR beta libraries were built. MiXCR, run by TCRdb on the multiplex PCR reads, gives a single entry per CDR3 protein. The sample has about 620,000 distinct CDR3 sequences; about 16% are singletons. Concerning this clonotype: Its antigen is undetermined.

The CDR3 has 16 residues. The V gene's germline CDR1 is DFQATT and CDR2 SNEGSKA (reference sequence). Trimming shortened V by 0 bases and J by 3 bases, and 14 bases separated the two germline ends. The sample was also linked to a second study, of T cells in Graves' hyperthyroidism and ophthalmopathy.

This sequence joins TRBV20-1 and TRBJ2-2; perhaps D is TRBD1 or TRBD2 (7 bases each). This material consisted of peripheral blood mononuclear cells (PBMCs), taken at new diagnosis, from a patient treated with antithyroid drugs. This TCR came from a woman aged 25 to 39 with Graves disease. CDR3: CSARDGQGGDTGELFF. DNA for the CDR3: TGCAGTGCTAGAGATGGTCAGGGGGGGGACACCGGGGAGCTGTTTTTT.